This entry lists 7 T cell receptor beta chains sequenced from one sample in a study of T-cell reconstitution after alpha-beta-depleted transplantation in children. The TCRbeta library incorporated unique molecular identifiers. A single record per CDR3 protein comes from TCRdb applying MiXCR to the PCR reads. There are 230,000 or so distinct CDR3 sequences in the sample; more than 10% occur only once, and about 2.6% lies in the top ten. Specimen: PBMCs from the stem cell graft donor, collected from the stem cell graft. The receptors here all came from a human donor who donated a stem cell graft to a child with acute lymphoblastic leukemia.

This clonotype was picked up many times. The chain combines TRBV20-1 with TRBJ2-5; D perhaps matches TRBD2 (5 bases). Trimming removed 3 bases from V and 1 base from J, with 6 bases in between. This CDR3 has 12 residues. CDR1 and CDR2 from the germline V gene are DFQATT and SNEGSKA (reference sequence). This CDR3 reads CSASLAQETQYF. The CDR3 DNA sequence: TGCAGTGCTAGCCTAGCCCAAGAGACCCAGTACTTC.

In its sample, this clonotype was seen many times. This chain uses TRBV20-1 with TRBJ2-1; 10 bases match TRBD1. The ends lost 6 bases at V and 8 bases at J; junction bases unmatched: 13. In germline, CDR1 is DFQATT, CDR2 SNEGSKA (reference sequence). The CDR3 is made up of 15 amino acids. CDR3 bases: TGCAGTGCGCGAAGCCCGGGACAGGGGAGGGATGAGCAGTTCTTC. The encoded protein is CSARSPGQGRDEQFF.

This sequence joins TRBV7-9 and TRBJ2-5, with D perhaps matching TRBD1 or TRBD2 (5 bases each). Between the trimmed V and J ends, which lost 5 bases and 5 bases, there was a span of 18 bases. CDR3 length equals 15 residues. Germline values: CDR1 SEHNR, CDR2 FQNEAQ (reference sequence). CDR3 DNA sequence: TGTGCCAGCAGCCCAACTGCCGGGGCTGCGGAGACCCAGTACTTC. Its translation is CASSPTAGAAETQYF.

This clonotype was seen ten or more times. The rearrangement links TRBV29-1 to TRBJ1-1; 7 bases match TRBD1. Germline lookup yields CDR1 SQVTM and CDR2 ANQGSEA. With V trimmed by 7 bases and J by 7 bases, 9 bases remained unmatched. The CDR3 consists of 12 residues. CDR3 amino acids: CSAHLWTGEAFF. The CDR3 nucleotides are TGCAGCGCTCACCTCTGGACAGGTGAAGCTTTCTTT.

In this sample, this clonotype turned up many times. The CDR3 spells CASSPSFLDEQYF. In nucleotides, the CDR3 is TGCGCCAGCAGCCCATCTTTCTTAGACGAGCAGTACTTC. The V and J genes are TRBV5-1 and TRBJ2-7; the D is unclear. With 4 bases removed from V and 5 bases from J, the gap between germline ends came to 13 bases. Germline CDR1 SGHRS, CDR2 YFSETQ. The CDR3 sequence is 13 residues long.

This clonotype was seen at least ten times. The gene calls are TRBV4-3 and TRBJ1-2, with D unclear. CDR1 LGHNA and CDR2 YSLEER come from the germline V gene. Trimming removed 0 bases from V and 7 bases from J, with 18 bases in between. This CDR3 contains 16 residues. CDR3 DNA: TGCGCCAGCAGCCAAGATTCAGGCAGGAGCACTCTTGGCTACACCTTC. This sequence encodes CASSQDSGRSTLGYTF.

CDR3: CAISESRGTDGYTF. Here the CDR3 DNA reads TGTGCCATCAGTGAGTCGAGGGGGACCGATGGCTACACCTTC. The gene calls are TRBV10-3 and TRBJ1-2; TRBD1 might be the D (6 bases). Trimming removed 0 bases from V and 6 bases from J, with 11 bases in between. The CDR3 is made up of 14 amino acids. The germline CDR1 and CDR2 sequences are ENHRY and SYGVKD.